This TCR beta chain came from a study of blood T cell repertoires in COVID-19. Across the study: Sites in the United States, Italy and Spain provided acute and convalescent COVID-19 samples. The cDNA or gDNA used as material had been derived from T cells, B-cell-depleted T cells, or PBMCs.

In its sample, this clone was seen once. Original methodology: Using reference gene primer amplification, nucleated cell counts were estimated. Using immunoSEQ multiplex PCR, the repertoire was profiled, and TCRdb retains in-frame clones only, with some absent. For V, J and clone size, that table is used; D and trimming come from the DNA. The data show around 500,000 clones, 80% to 90% seen once. Deletions cut 0 bases from V and 6 bases from J, with 13 bases between. The CDR3 has 15 amino acids. Germline CDR1 and CDR2: KGHSH and LQKENI. This TCR was sampled from a human donor in a cohort sampled during active COVID-19. Material for sequencing was peripheral blood. The chain combines TRBV18 with TRBJ2-3; D gene uncertain. The CDR3 is CASSPPVNSADTQYF. The CDR3 bases are TGTGCCAGCTCACCACCGGTGAATTCAGCGGATACGCAGTATTTT.